The entry that follows covers one TCR beta chain sequence. The data originate from a study of blood T cell repertoires in COVID-19. Profiled with immunoSEQ multiplex PCR; TCRdb holds only in-frame clones, not every one. The table records 55,000 to 85,000 clones, more than 75% of them present only once. Sequencing was carried out using peripheral blood. The origin of this receptor is a woman aged 18 to 35 with acute or convalescent COVID-19.

This CDR3 is CASSGQGFRETQYF. The CDR3 DNA follows: TGTGCCAGCAGCGGACAGGGGTTCCGGGAGACCCAGTACTTC. The rearrangement joins TRBV6-2 or TRBV6-3 to TRBJ2-5, with 9 bases matching TRBD1. V lost 6 bases to trimming and J lost 5 bases; unmatched junction nucleotides: 7. Germline V gene sequence: CDR1 MNHEY, CDR2 SVGEGT. This CDR3 region has 14 residues.